The sequence of this TCR beta chain was determined in a study of pediatric ulcerative colitis. Study results and limitations: Blood-rectal clonal overlap within each person was significantly higher in ulcerative colitis patients than controls. Acute severe colitis showed lower rectal diversity from clonal expansions.

The CDR3 totals 15 residues. J lost 2 bases, V lost 6 bases, and 3 bases had no gene match. Germline lookup yields CDR1 MNHNY and CDR2 SVGAGI (reference sequence). A word on this clone: The antigen remains undetermined.

Clones were read by immunoSEQ multiplex PCR, and TCRdb kept only the in-frame ones, dropping some. The profile covers roughly 54,000 clones, with more than 75% appearing a single time and around 1.5% taken by the ten largest. This rearrangement joins TRBV6-6 to TRBJ2-7, with 14 bases fitting TRBD2. This sequence originates from a boy between 5 and 17 years old who was a control in a study of pediatric ulcerative colitis. Sequenced material: blood. This CDR3 is CASRGTSGSPYEQYF. In nucleotides, the CDR3 is TGTGCCAGCAGGGGGACTAGCGGGAGCCCCTACGAGCAGTACTTC.